The sequence of this TCR beta chain was determined in a study of blood T cell repertoires in COVID-19. Background on the study: The study drew acute and convalescent COVID-19 samples from the United States, Italy and Spain.

Under the authors' procedure: Amplification of reference gene primers provided the estimated nucleated cell counts. Clones were sequenced by immunoSEQ multiplex PCR, and TCRdb holds only the in-frame ones, with some missing. V, J and clone size were drawn from that table, and D and trimming were deduced from the DNA. Here the sample spans over 200,000 clones, over 80% being singletons. Trimming took 2 bases from V and 5 from J; bases not matched to a gene: 1. The CDR3 is made up of 14 amino acids. Looked up from germline, CDR1 is LNHDA and CDR2 is SQIVND (reference sequence). The receptor comes from a human donor in a cohort sampled during active COVID-19. This chain uses TRBV19 with TRBJ1-1; 11 bases map to TRBD1. The sequenced sample consisted of peripheral blood. CDR3 residues: CASSIRDRGTEAFF. The CDR3 DNA sequence: TGTGCCAGTAGTATACGGGACAGGGGGACTGAAGCTTTCTTT.